What follows is one T cell receptor (beta chain) and its context. Its antigen is not known. The entry originates in a study of graft-versus-host responses after intestinal transplantation. Study information: Anti-thymocyte globulin induction, then tacrolimus and steroids for around 3 years, went to all recipients.

Produced via immunoSEQ multiplex PCR; TCRdb's table is partial and in-frame only. The data contain some 46,000 clones, over 85% of them seen just once; the ten biggest clones take up around 6.1%. Findings and caveats of the study: Levels of circulating GvH clones at their peak were associated with early post-transplant HvG declines. Allograft clonal ratios (graft-versus-host to host-versus-graft) were high in patients who had graft-donor T cell macrochimerism.

The source is a human patient who received an intestinal transplant, so some T cells may come from the graft donor. The sample here was PBMCs, taken roughly 860 days after a first intestinal transplant, on the day of a second.

CDR3 amino acids: CASSQASILTNEKLFF. CDR3 DNA sequence: TGTGCCAGCAGCCAAGCCTCGATCCTAACTAATGAAAAACTGTTTTTT. This rearrangement joins TRBV4-2 to TRBJ1-4; D ambiguous. The V end was cut by 1 base, the J end by 1 base, with 10 bases between. Per germline, CDR1 LGHNA and CDR2 YNFKEQ. This CDR3 spans 16 amino acids.